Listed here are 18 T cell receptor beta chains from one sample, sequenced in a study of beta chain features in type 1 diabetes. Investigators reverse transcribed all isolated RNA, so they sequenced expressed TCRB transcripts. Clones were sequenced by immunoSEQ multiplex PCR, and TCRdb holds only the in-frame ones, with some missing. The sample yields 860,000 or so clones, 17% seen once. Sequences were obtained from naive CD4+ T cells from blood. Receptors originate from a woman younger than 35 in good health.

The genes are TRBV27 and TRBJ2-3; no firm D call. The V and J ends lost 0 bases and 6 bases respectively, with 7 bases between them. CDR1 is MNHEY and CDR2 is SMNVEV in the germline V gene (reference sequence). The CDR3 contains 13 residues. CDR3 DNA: TGTGCCAGCAGTTTATCTGCCCTGGATACGCAGTATTTT. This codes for CASSLSALDTQYF.

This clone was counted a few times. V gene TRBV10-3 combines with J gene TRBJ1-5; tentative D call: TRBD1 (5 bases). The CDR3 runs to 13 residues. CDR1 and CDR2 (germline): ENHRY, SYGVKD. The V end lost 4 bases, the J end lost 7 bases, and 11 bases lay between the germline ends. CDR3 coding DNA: TGTGCCATCAGTGCCCAGGGCGGGCAGCCCCAGCATTTT. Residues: CAISAQGGQPQHF.

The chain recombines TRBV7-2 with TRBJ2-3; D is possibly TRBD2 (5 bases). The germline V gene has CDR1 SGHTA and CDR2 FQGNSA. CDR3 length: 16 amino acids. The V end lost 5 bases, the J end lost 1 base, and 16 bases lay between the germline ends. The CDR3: CASSRMWEIGTDTQYF. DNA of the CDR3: TGTGCCAGCAGCCGAATGTGGGAGATTGGCACAGATACGCAGTATTTT.

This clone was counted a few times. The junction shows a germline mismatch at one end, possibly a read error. The CDR3: CASGFRGLQVDF. For the CDR3, the DNA is TGTGCCAGCGGATTTAGGGGCCTGCAGGTGGATTTT. The genes are TRBV28 and TRBJ2-3; a weak D match, TRBD1 (5 bases). The CDR3 is made up of 12 amino acids. Germline V gene lookup returns CDR1 MDHEN and CDR2 SYDVKM.

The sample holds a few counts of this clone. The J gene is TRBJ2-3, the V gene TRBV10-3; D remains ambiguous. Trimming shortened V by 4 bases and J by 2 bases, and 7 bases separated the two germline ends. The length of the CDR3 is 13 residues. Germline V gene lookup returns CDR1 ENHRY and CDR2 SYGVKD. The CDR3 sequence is CAISGVSTDTQYF. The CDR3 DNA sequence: TGTGCCATCAGTGGTGTCTCCACAGATACGCAGTATTTT.

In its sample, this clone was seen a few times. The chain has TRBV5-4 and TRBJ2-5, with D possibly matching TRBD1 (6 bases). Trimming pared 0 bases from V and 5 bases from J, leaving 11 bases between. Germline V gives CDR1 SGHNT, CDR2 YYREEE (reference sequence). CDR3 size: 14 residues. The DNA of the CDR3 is TGTGCCAGCAGCTTGGGTGGGGGCATGGAGACCCAGTACTTC. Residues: CASSLGGGMETQYF.

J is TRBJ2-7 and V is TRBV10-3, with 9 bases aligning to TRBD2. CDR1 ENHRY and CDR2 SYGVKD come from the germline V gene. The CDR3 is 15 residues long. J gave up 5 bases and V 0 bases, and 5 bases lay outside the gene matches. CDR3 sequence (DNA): TGTGCCATCAGTGAGTCAGCTAGCGGGAAAAACGAGCAGTACTTC. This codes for CAISESASGKNEQYF.

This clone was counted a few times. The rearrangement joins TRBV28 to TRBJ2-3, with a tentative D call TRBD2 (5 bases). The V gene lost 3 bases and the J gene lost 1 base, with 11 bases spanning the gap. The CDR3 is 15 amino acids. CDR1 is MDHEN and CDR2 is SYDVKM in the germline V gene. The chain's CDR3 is CASSFGGSGTDTQYF. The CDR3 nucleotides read TGTGCCAGCAGTTTCGGTGGGAGCGGCACAGATACGCAGTATTTT.

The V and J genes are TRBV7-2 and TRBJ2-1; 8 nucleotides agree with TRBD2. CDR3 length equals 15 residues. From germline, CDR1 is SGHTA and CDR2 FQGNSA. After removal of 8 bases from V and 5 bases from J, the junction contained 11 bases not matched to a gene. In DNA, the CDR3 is TGTGCCAGCCTAACAGCGGGAGTCATGCACAATGAGCAGTTCTTC. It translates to CASLTAGVMHNEQFF.

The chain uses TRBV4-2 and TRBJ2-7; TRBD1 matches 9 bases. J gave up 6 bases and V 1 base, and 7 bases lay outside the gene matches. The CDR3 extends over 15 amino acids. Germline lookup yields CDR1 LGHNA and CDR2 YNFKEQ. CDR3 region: CASSQVWDRVGEQYF. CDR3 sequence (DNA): TGTGCCAGCAGCCAAGTATGGGACAGGGTCGGCGAGCAGTACTTC.

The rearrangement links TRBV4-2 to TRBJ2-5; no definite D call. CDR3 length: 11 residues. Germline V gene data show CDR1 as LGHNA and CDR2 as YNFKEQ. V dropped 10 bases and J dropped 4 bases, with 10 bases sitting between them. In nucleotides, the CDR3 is TGTGCCACATCAATGGCAGAGACCCAGTACTTC. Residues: CATSMAETQYF.

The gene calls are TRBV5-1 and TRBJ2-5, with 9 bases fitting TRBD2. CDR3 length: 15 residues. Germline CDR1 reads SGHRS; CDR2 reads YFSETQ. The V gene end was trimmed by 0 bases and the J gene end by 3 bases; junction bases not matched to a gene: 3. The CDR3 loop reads CASSLVVAGEETQYF. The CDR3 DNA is TGCGCCAGCAGCTTGGTAGTAGCGGGAGAAGAGACCCAGTACTTC.

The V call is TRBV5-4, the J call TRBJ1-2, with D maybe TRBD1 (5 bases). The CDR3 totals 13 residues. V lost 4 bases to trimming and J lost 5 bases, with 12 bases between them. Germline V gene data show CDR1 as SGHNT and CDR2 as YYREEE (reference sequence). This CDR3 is CASSRDSTYGYTF. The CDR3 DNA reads TGTGCCAGCAGCCGAGACAGTACTTATGGCTACACCTTC.

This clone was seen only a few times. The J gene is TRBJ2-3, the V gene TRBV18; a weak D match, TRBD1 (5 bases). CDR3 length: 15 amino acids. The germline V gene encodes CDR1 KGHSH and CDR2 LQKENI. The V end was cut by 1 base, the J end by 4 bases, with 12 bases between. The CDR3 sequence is CASSPQSQGADTQYF. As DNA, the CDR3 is TGTGCCAGCTCACCACAATCACAAGGGGCAGATACGCAGTATTTT.

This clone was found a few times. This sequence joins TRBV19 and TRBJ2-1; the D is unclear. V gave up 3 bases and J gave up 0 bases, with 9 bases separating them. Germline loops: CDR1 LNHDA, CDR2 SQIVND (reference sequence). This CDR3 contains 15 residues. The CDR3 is CASSITQSSYNEQFF. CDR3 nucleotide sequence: TGTGCCAGTAGTATTACTCAAAGCTCCTACAATGAGCAGTTCTTC.

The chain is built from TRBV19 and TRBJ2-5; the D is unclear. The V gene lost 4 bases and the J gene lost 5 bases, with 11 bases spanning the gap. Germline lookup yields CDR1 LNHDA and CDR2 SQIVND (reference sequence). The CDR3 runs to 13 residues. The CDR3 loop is CASSTNLRETQYF. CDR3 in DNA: TGTGCCAGTAGTACAAACCTTAGGGAGACCCAGTACTTC.

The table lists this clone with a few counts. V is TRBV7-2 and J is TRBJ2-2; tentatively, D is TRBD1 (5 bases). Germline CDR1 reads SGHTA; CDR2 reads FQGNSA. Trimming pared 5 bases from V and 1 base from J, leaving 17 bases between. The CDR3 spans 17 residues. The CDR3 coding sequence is TGTGCCAGCAGCCCTAAGGGGCGGCAGGGGAACACCGGGGAGCTGTTTTTT. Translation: CASSPKGRQGNTGELFF. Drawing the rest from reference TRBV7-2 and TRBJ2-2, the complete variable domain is GAGVSQSPSNKVTEKGKDVELRCDPISGHTALYWYRQSLGQGLEFLIYFQGNSAPDKSGLPSDRFSAERTGGSVSTLTIQRTQQEDSAVYLCASSPKGRQGNTGELFFGEGSRLTVL.

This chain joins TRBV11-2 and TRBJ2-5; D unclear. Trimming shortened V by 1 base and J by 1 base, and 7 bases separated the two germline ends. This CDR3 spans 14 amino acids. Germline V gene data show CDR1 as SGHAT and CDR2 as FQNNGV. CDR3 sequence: CASSLGLAQETQYF. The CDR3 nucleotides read TGTGCCAGCAGCTTAGGATTAGCCCAAGAGACCCAGTACTTC.